This T cell receptor (beta chain) was sequenced for a study of blood T cell repertoires in COVID-19. As handled by the study authors: The assay estimated nucleated cells by amplifying reference gene primers. Some clones are missing from TCRdb's copy, which holds only in-frame ones; the method was immunoSEQ multiplex PCR. The V and J calls and clone size were taken over from that table, and D and trimming were inferred from the DNA. The sample lists about 220,000 clones, approximately 84% seen once, with approximately 15% in the top ten. The sample was PBMCs or T cells enriched from blood (not recorded which). This clonotype was obtained from a man in his forties who had recovered from COVID-19.

The CDR3 sequence: CASSSSRRGAGDTQYF. The CDR3 coding sequence is TGTGCCAGCAGCTCCTCAAGGCGGGGGGCGGGAGATACGCAGTATTTT. This rearrangement joins TRBV9 to TRBJ2-3, with TRBD2 matching 8 bases. The germline V gene has CDR1 SGDLS and CDR2 YYNGEE. This CDR3 has 16 amino acids. Trimming cost V 4 bases and J 5 bases; bases outside gene matches: 12.